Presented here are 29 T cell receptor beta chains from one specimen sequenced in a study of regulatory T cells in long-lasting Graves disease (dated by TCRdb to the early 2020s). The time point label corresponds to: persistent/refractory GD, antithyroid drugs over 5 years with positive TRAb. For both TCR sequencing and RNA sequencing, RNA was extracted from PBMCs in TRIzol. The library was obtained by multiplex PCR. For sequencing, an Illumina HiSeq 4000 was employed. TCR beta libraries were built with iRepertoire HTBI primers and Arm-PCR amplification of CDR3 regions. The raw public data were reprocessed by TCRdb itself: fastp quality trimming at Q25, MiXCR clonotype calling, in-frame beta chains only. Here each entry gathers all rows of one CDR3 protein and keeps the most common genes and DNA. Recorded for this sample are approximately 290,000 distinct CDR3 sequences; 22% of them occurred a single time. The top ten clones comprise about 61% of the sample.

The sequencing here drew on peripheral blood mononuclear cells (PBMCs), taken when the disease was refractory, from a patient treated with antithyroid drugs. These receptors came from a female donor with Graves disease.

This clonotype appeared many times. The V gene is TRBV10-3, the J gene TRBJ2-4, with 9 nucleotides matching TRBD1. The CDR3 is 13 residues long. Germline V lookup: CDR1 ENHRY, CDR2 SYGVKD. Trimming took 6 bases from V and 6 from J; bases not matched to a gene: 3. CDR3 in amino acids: CAIRPGQGNIQYF. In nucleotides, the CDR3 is TGTGCCATCAGACCGGGACAGGGAAACATTCAGTACTTC.

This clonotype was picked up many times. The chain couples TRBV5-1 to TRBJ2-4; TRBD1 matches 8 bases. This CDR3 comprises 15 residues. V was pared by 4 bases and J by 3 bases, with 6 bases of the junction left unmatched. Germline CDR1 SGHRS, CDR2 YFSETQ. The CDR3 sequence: CASSALTGVKNIQYF. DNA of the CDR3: TGCGCCAGCAGCGCTCTGACAGGGGTCAAAAACATTCAGTACTTC.

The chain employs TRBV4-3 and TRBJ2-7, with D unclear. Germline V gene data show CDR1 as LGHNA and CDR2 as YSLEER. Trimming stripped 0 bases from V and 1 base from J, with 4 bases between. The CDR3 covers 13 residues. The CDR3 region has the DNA TGCGCCAGCAGCCAAGATCTTTCCTACGAGCAGTACTTC. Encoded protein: CASSQDLSYEQYF.

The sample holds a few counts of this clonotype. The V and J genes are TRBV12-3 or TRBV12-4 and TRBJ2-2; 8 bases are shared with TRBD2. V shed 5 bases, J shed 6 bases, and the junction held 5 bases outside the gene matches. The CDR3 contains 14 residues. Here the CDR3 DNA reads TGTGCCAGCAGTCTCGGACTAGCCCCCGGGGAGCTGTTTTTT. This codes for CASSLGLAPGELFF.

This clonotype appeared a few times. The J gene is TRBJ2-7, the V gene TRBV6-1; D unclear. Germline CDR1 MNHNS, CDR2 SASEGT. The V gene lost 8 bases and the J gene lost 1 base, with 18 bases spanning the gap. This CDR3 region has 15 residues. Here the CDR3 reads CASAQFRSASYEQYF. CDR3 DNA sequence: TGTGCCAGCGCGCAGTTCAGGTCAGCTTCCTACGAGCAGTACTTC.

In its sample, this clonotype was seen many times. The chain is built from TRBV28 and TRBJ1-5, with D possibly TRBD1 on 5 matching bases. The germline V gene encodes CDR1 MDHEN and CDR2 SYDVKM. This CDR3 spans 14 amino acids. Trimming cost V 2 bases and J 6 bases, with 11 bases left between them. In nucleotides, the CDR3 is TGTGCCAGCAGTTTAATCCAGGGAGGTCAGCCCCAGCATTTT. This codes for CASSLIQGGQPQHF.

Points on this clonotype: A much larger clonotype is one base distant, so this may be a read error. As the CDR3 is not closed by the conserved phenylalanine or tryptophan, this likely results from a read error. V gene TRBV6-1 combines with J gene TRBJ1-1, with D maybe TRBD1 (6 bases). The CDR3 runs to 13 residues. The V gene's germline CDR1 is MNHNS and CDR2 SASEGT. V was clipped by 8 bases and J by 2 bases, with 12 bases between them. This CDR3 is CASRDILNTEAFL. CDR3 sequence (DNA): TGTGCCAGCCGGGACATCCTCAACACTGAAGCTTTCCTT.

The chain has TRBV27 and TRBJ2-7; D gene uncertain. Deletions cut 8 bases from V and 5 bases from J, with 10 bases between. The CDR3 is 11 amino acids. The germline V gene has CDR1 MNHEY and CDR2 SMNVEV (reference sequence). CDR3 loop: CASATTHEQYF. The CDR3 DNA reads TGTGCCAGCGCGACAACGCACGAGCAGTACTTC.

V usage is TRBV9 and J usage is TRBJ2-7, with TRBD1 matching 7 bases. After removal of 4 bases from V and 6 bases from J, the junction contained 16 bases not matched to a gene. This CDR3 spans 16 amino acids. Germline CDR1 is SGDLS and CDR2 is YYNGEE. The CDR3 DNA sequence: TGTGCCAGCAGCAAAGACGTACCGGGACAGATACGCGAGCAGTACTTC. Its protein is CASSKDVPGQIREQYF.

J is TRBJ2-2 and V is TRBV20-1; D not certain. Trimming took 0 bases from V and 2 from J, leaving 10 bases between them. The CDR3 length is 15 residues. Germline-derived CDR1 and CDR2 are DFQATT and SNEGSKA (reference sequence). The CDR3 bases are TGCAGTGCTAGAGATCTTTCCCCAAACACCGGGGAGCTGTTTTTT. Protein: CSARDLSPNTGELFF.

CDR3 in amino acids: CASSEWSTGEQYF. The CDR3 DNA reads TGTGCCAGCAGTGAATGGTCCACGGGCGAGCAGTACTTC. The V call is TRBV2, the J call TRBJ2-7; D gene ambiguous. CDR1 is SNHLY and CDR2 is FYNNEI in the germline V gene. The CDR3 contains 13 residues. V lost 2 bases to trimming and J lost 6 bases, with 11 bases between them.

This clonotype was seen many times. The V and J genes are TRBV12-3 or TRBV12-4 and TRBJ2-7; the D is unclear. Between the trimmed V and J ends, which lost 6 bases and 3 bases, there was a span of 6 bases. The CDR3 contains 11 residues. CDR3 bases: TGTGCCAGCAGCTCCTACTACGAGCAGTACTTC. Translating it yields CASSSYYEQYF.

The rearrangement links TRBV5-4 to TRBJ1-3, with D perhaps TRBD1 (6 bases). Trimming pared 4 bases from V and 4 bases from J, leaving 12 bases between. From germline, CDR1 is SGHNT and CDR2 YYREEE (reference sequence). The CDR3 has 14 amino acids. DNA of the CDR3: TGTGCCAGCAGCCTACAGGGAGCCGGAAACACCATATATTTT. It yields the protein CASSLQGAGNTIYF.

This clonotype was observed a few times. The CDR3 spells CSARDYRDIIKGDYGYTF. The DNA for the CDR3 is TGCAGTGCTAGAGATTATCGGGACATTATAAAAGGAGACTATGGCTACACCTTC. The chain uses TRBV20-1 and TRBJ1-2, with a weak D call TRBD1 (6 bases). This CDR3 is built from 18 residues. Germline V CDR1 and CDR2: DFQATT, SNEGSKA (reference sequence). Trimming cost V 0 bases and J 3 bases, with 23 bases left between them.

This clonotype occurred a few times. CDR3 coding DNA: TGTGCCATCAGTACCGGGGCAGGGAACACCGGGGAGCTGTTTTTT. The encoded protein is CAISTGAGNTGELFF. J is TRBJ2-2 and V is TRBV10-3; D may correspond to TRBD1 or TRBD2 (5 bases each). Germline V gives CDR1 ENHRY, CDR2 SYGVKD. This CDR3 comprises 15 residues. Trimming removed 5 bases at V and 1 base at J, with 11 bases between.

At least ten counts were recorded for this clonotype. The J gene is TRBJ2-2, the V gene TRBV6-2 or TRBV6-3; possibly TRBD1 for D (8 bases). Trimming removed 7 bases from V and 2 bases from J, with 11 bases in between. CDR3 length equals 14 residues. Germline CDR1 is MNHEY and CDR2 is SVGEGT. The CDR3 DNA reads TGTGCCAGCAACAGGGGGGGAAACACCGGGGAGCTGTTTTTT. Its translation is CASNRGGNTGELFF.

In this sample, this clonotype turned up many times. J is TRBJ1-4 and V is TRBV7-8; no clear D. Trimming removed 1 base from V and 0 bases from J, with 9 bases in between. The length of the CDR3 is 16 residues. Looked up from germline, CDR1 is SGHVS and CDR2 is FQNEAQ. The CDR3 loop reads CASSLVGRPTNEKLFF. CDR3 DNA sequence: TGTGCCAGCAGCTTAGTTGGCCGACCAACTAATGAAAAACTGTTTTTT.

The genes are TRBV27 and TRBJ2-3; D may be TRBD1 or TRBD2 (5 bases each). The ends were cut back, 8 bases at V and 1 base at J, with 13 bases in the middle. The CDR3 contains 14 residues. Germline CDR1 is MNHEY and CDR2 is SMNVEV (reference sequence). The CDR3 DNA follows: TGTGCCAGCCACGAATCGGGACGCACAGATACGCAGTATTTT. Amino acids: CASHESGRTDTQYF.

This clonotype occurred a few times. The CDR3 sequence is CASSQSGEFTGELFF. CDR3 in DNA: TGTGCCAGCAGTCAATCGGGGGAATTCACCGGGGAGCTGTTTTTT. J is TRBJ2-2 and V is TRBV6-1, with D possibly TRBD2 on 6 matching bases. The germline CDR1 and CDR2 sequences are MNHNS and SASEGT. Trimming pared 5 bases from V and 4 bases from J, leaving 14 bases between. The CDR3 has 15 amino acids.

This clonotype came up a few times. The CDR3 region has the DNA TGCAGTGCTCGGCCGACAGGGAGCACTGAAGCTTTCTTT. Translation gives CSARPTGSTEAFF. The chain employs TRBV20-1 and TRBJ1-1; the match to TRBD1 covers 7 bases. CDR1 is DFQATT, CDR2 SNEGSKA, per germline (reference sequence). The V segment lost 5 bases and the J segment 4 bases; nucleotides outside the gene matches: 7. This CDR3 is built from 13 residues.

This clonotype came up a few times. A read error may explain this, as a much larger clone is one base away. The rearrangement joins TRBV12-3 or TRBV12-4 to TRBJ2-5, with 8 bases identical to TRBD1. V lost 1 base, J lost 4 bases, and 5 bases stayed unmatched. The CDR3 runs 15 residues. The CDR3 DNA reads TGTGCCAGCAGTTTAGTCCAGGGGGCCAGAGAGACCCAGTACTTC. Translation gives CASSLVQGARETQYF.

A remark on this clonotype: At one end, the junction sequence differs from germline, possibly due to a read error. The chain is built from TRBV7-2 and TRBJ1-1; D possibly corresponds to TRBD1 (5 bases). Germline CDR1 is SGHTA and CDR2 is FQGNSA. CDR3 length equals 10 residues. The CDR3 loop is CATQAEGYNF. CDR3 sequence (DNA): TGTGCCACCCAAGCAGAGGGGTACAACTTT.

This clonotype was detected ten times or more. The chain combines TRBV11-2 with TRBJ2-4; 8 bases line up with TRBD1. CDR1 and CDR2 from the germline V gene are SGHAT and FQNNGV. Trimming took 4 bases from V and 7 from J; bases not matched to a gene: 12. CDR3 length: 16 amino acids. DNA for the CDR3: TGTGCCAGCAGCTCGGCCGCTGGACAGGGTGGGAACATTCAGTACTTC. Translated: CASSSAAGQGGNIQYF.

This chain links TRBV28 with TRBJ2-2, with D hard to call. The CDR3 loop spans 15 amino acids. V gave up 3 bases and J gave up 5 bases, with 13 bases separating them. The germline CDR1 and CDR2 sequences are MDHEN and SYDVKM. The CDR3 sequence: CASSFPLGHTGELFF. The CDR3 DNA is TGTGCCAGCAGTTTTCCCCTGGGTCATACCGGGGAGCTGTTTTTT.

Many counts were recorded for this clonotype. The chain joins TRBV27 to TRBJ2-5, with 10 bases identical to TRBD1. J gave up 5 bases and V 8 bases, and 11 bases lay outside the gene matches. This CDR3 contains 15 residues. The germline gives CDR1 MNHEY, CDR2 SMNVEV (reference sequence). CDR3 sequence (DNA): TGTGCCAGCGGGGGACAGGGGAGAAGGGGGGAGACCCAGTACTTC. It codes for CASGGQGRRGETQYF.

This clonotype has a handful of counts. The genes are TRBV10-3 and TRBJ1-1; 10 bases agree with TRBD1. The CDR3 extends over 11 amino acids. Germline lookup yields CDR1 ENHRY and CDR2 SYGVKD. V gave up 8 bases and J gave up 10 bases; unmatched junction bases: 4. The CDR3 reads CAIGTGVGAFF. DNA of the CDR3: TGTGCCATCGGGACAGGGGTTGGAGCTTTCTTT.

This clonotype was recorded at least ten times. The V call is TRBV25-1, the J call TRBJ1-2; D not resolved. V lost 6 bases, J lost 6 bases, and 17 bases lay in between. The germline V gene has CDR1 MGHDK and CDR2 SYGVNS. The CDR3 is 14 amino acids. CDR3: CASSGDKGPHGYTF. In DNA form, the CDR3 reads TGTGCCAGCAGCGGGGATAAAGGGCCCCATGGCTACACCTTC.

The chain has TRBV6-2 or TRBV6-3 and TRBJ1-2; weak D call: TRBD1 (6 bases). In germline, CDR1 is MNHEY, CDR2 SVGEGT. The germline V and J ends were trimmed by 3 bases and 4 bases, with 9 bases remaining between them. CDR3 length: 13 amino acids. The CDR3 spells CASSYARGYGYTF. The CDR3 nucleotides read TGTGCCAGCAGTTATGCCAGGGGCTATGGCTACACCTTC.

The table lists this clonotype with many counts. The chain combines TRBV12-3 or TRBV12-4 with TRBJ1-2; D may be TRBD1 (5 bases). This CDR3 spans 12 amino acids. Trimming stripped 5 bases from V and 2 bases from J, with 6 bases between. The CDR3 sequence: CASSPGNYGYTF. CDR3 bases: TGTGCCAGCAGTCCAGGGAACTATGGCTACACCTTC.